Listed below are T cell receptor beta chains from one sample, sequenced in a study of spatial heterogeneity in lung cancer. In TCRdb, the 5' RACE reads were re-called with MiXCR into one record per CDR3 protein. The table lists under 15,000 distinct CDR3 sequences, 11% to 15% of them singletons, with 37% in the top ten. The specimen was PBMCs, collected at surgery. These receptors were taken from a male donor with early-stage non-small cell lung cancer. Both conserved end residues are part of each CDR3. The D gene is left open where the match is weak. Not all rows give a size; the values are once, few, many and, for expanded clones, a class.

v_gene: TRBV10-2
d_gene: -
abundance: many
j_gene: TRBJ1-6
CDR3nt: TGCGCCAGCAGTGAGTCCGGCCTCCCGGGGTCACCCCTCCACTTT
CDR3aa: CASSESGLPGSPLHF

v_gene: TRBV30
d_gene: TRBD2
abundance: -
j_gene: TRBJ2-1
CDR3nt: TGTGCCTGGATGTTAGAGCGGGGGGGCAGTGAGCAGTTCTTC
CDR3aa: CAWMLERGGSEQFF

v_gene: TRBV7-9
d_gene: -
abundance: -
j_gene: TRBJ1-1
CDR3nt: TGTGCCAGCAGCTCAATCACACGGAACACTGAAGCTTTCTTT
CDR3aa: CASSSITRNTEAFF

v_gene: TRBV9
d_gene: -
abundance: once
j_gene: TRBJ1-5
CDR3nt: TGTGCCAGCAGCGTAGAACCAGGGATAAATCAGCCCCAGCATTTT
CDR3aa: CASSVEPGINQPQHF

v_gene: TRBV18
d_gene: -
abundance: few
j_gene: TRBJ1-4
CDR3nt: TGTGCCAGCTCACCTCGAGGTCATACTAATGAAAAACTGTTTTTT
CDR3aa: CASSPRGHTNEKLFF

v_gene: TRBV7-9
d_gene: -
abundance: -
j_gene: TRBJ1-2
CDR3nt: TGTGCCAGCAGCTTAGCGAGTACAGGGCTTGGCTACACCTTC
CDR3aa: CASSLASTGLGYTF

v_gene: TRBV12-3/TRBV12-4
d_gene: -
abundance: many
j_gene: TRBJ1-5
CDR3nt: TGTGCCAGCAGTTTCACAGGGAACTTAGGTCAGCCCCAGCATTTT
CDR3aa: CASSFTGNLGQPQHF

v_gene: TRBV5-1
d_gene: -
abundance: few
j_gene: TRBJ2-5
CDR3nt: TGCGCCAGCAGCTTGGGTGGCGGCCAAGAGACCCAGTACTTC
CDR3aa: CASSLGGGQETQYF

v_gene: TRBV6-5
d_gene: -
abundance: -
j_gene: TRBJ2-1
CDR3nt: TGTGCCAGCAGCCTCCATGGACAGCCCTCCTACAATGAGCAGTTCTTC
CDR3aa: CASSLHGQPSYNEQFF

v_gene: TRBV28
d_gene: -
abundance: many
j_gene: TRBJ2-7
CDR3nt: TGTGCCAGCAACCTCGTGGGGGGAGGTTACGAGCAGTACTTC
CDR3aa: CASNLVGGGYEQYF

v_gene: TRBV6-5
d_gene: -
abundance: many
j_gene: TRBJ1-1
CDR3nt: TGTGCCAGCAGTTACCTTCTCGACGGAGGGAGGACTGAAGCTTTCTTT
CDR3aa: CASSYLLDGGRTEAFF

v_gene: TRBV5-1
d_gene: -
abundance: many
j_gene: TRBJ1-2
CDR3nt: TGCGCCAGCAGCCCTGACACCTATGGCTACACCTTC
CDR3aa: CASSPDTYGYTF

v_gene: TRBV4-1
d_gene: TRBD2
abundance: -
j_gene: TRBJ2-1
CDR3nt: TGCGCCAGCAGCCAAGACACTAGCGGGTACAATGAGCAGTTCTTC
CDR3aa: CASSQDTSGYNEQFF

v_gene: TRBV5-1
d_gene: TRBD2
abundance: -
j_gene: TRBJ2-6
CDR3nt: TGCGCCAGCAGCAGCGGGGGCGCCGGGGCCAACGTCCTGACTTTC
CDR3aa: CASSSGGAGANVLTF

v_gene: TRBV6-2/TRBV6-3
d_gene: -
abundance: -
j_gene: TRBJ1-1
CDR3nt: TGTGCCAGCAGTTACCGCGGTGAAGCTTTCTTT
CDR3aa: CASSYRGEAFF

v_gene: TRBV11-2
d_gene: -
abundance: many
j_gene: TRBJ2-7
CDR3nt: TGTGCCAGCAGCGGATACGCAGGACTGACTGAGCAGTACTTC
CDR3aa: CASSGYAGLTEQYF

v_gene: TRBV29-1
d_gene: -
abundance: few
j_gene: TRBJ2-7
CDR3nt: TGCAGCAAGCCGGGGCGCACCTACGAGCAGTACTTC
CDR3aa: CSKPGRTYEQYF

v_gene: TRBV9
d_gene: -
abundance: -
j_gene: TRBJ2-3
CDR3nt: TGTGCCAGCAGCGTGCAAATCACAGATACGCAGTATTTT
CDR3aa: CASSVQITDTQYF

v_gene: TRBV6-2/TRBV6-3
d_gene: -
abundance: -
j_gene: TRBJ2-6
CDR3nt: TGTGCCTCCCGGGGCAGCAGGGCTTGGTCCTCTGGGGCCAACGTCCTGACTTTC
CDR3aa: CASRGSRAWSSGANVLTF

v_gene: TRBV4-3
d_gene: -
abundance: -
j_gene: TRBJ2-5
CDR3nt: TGCGCCAGCAGCCAAAGCCTTCCCCAGACCCAGTACTTC
CDR3aa: CASSQSLPQTQYF

v_gene: TRBV12-3/TRBV12-4
d_gene: -
abundance: many
j_gene: TRBJ2-1
CDR3nt: TGTGCCAGCAGCCCCGGACAGTACAATGAGCAGTTCTTC
CDR3aa: CASSPGQYNEQFF

v_gene: TRBV4-1
d_gene: TRBD1
abundance: few
j_gene: TRBJ1-5
CDR3nt: TGCACCAGCAGCCAAGATGCAGGGGGGATCAATCAGCCCCAGCATTTT
CDR3aa: CTSSQDAGGINQPQHF

v_gene: TRBV6-6
d_gene: -
abundance: few
j_gene: TRBJ1-3
CDR3nt: TGTGCCAGCAGTTTATCAGGAGGGAGAAACACCATATATTTT
CDR3aa: CASSLSGGRNTIYF

v_gene: TRBV12-3/TRBV12-4
d_gene: TRBD1
abundance: few
j_gene: TRBJ2-1
CDR3nt: TGTGCCAGCAGTTCGCCGGGACAGGGAACCAATGAGCAGTTCTTC
CDR3aa: CASSSPGQGTNEQFF

v_gene: TRBV12-3/TRBV12-4
d_gene: TRBD2
abundance: -
j_gene: TRBJ2-1
CDR3nt: TGTGCCAGCAGCCGTCATAGCGGGGTTTACAATGAGCAGTTCTTC
CDR3aa: CASSRHSGVYNEQFF

v_gene: TRBV3-1
d_gene: -
abundance: -
j_gene: TRBJ2-2
CDR3nt: TGTGCCAGCAGCCAAGAGAACCCATTTTCGGGGACAAAGAACACCGGGGAGCTGTTTTTT
CDR3aa: CASSQENPFSGTKNTGELFF

v_gene: TRBV6-6
d_gene: -
abundance: -
j_gene: TRBJ2-5
CDR3nt: TGTGCCAGCGCCTTAAGCGAGTACCAAGAGACCCAGTACTTC
CDR3aa: CASALSEYQETQYF

v_gene: TRBV7-9
d_gene: -
abundance: few
j_gene: TRBJ2-3
CDR3nt: TGTGCCAGCAGCTTAACCCGGAGCACAGATACGCAGTATTTT
CDR3aa: CASSLTRSTDTQYF

v_gene: TRBV7-2
d_gene: TRBD1
abundance: few
j_gene: TRBJ1-6
CDR3nt: TGTGCCAGCAGCCCGTCAATGGGACAGGCCAATTCACCCCTCCACTTT
CDR3aa: CASSPSMGQANSPLHF

v_gene: TRBV7-9
d_gene: -
abundance: few
j_gene: TRBJ2-3
CDR3nt: TGTGCCAGCAGCAATGAAAGGAGACCCCATTTT
CDR3aa: CASSNERRPHF

v_gene: TRBV5-1
d_gene: TRBD1
abundance: many
j_gene: TRBJ2-5
CDR3nt: TGCGCCAGCAGCTTGGCCGACAGGGGAGAGACCCAGTACTTC
CDR3aa: CASSLADRGETQYF

v_gene: TRBV29-1
d_gene: -
abundance: many
j_gene: TRBJ2-5
CDR3nt: TGCAGCTACGGGCTGCAAGAGACCCAGTACTTC
CDR3aa: CSYGLQETQYF

v_gene: TRBV18
d_gene: TRBD2
abundance: many
j_gene: TRBJ2-2
CDR3nt: TGTGCCTCGACTCCGGGACTAGCGTCCGGGGAGCTGTTTTTT
CDR3aa: CASTPGLASGELFF

v_gene: TRBV28
d_gene: TRBD2
abundance: -
j_gene: TRBJ2-3
CDR3nt: TGTGCCAGCAGTACCCCTAGCGGGGGGTCAGATACGCAGTATTTT
CDR3aa: CASSTPSGGSDTQYF

v_gene: TRBV6-2/TRBV6-3
d_gene: -
abundance: many
j_gene: TRBJ2-1
CDR3nt: TGTGCCAGCAGTTACAAAGGGCCTTCCTACAATGAGCAGTTCTTC
CDR3aa: CASSYKGPSYNEQFF

v_gene: TRBV20-1
d_gene: -
abundance: few
j_gene: TRBJ1-4
CDR3nt: TGCAGTGCTAGAGCAGGGAGTAATGAAAAACTGTTTTTT
CDR3aa: CSARAGSNEKLFF

v_gene: TRBV2
d_gene: TRBD1
abundance: -
j_gene: TRBJ2-7
CDR3nt: TGTGCCAGCAGTGAAGGGACAGGGGAAATCTACGAGCAGTACTTC
CDR3aa: CASSEGTGEIYEQYF

v_gene: TRBV5-1
d_gene: -
abundance: -
j_gene: TRBJ2-2
CDR3nt: TGCGCCAGCAGCTTCATTGAGAGGACCGGGGAGCTGTTTTTT
CDR3aa: CASSFIERTGELFF

v_gene: TRBV27
d_gene: -
abundance: -
j_gene: TRBJ2-5
CDR3nt: TGTGCCAGCAGTTGGCAGGGTGGGGAGACCCAGTACTTC
CDR3aa: CASSWQGGETQYF

v_gene: TRBV27
d_gene: TRBD2
abundance: many
j_gene: TRBJ2-7
CDR3nt: TGTGCCAGCAGTTTAACTAGCGGGATCTCCTACGAGCAGTACTTC
CDR3aa: CASSLTSGISYEQYF

v_gene: TRBV20-1
d_gene: TRBD1
abundance: -
j_gene: TRBJ1-1
CDR3nt: TGCAGTGCTAGAGATCTTCGGACAGGGGACACTGAAGCTTTCTTT
CDR3aa: CSARDLRTGDTEAFF

v_gene: TRBV5-6
d_gene: -
abundance: medium-sized
j_gene: TRBJ1-2
CDR3nt: TGTGCCAGCAGCCCGACAGCCAGCTATGGCTACACCTTC
CDR3aa: CASSPTASYGYTF

v_gene: TRBV28
d_gene: TRBD1
abundance: many
j_gene: TRBJ1-5
CDR3nt: TGTGCCAGCAGATTTACAGGGGGAGGGAATCAGCCCCAGCATTTT
CDR3aa: CASRFTGGGNQPQHF

v_gene: TRBV11-3
d_gene: -
abundance: few
j_gene: TRBJ1-5
CDR3nt: TGTGCCAGCAGCTTGAGACCCCATAGCAATCAGCCCCAGCATTTT
CDR3aa: CASSLRPHSNQPQHF

v_gene: TRBV29-1
d_gene: TRBD1
abundance: many
j_gene: TRBJ2-3
CDR3nt: TGCAGCGCCTCCCCCGGGACAGGGGCTTCGGATACGCAGTATTTT
CDR3aa: CSASPGTGASDTQYF

v_gene: TRBV28
d_gene: -
abundance: few
j_gene: TRBJ2-7
CDR3nt: TGTGCCAGCGGAGCAGGCAGGAGCTCCTACGAGCAGTACTTC
CDR3aa: CASGAGRSSYEQYF

v_gene: TRBV23-1
d_gene: -
abundance: -
j_gene: TRBJ2-5
CDR3nt: TGCGCCAGCAGTCAAGTGTTGTACGGGGGTCCCCAAGAGACCCAGTACTTC
CDR3aa: CASSQVLYGGPQETQYF

v_gene: TRBV7-2
d_gene: -
abundance: few
j_gene: TRBJ1-5
CDR3nt: TGTGCCAGCAGCTTTGGGTCCTACTCTACCCGAAATCAGCCCCAGCATTTT
CDR3aa: CASSFGSYSTRNQPQHF

v_gene: TRBV6-6
d_gene: -
abundance: few
j_gene: TRBJ1-6
CDR3nt: TGTGCCAGCCGTAGGGACGGGAATTCACCCCTCCACTTT
CDR3aa: CASRRDGNSPLHF

v_gene: TRBV7-9
d_gene: -
abundance: many
j_gene: TRBJ1-4
CDR3nt: TGTGCCAGCAGCCCCCGACGGGGGCCGACTAATGAAAAACTGTTTTTT
CDR3aa: CASSPRRGPTNEKLFF